The sequence of this T cell receptor (beta chain) was determined in a study of shared clonotypes between healthy human individuals. Study at large: Plates per donor: three CD4 naive, three CD4 memory, two CD8 naive, one CD8 memory. Study observations and caveats: For naive CD4 cells, around 5.1% of clonotypes were shared across a few donors.

The V end lost 5 bases, the J end lost 1 base, and 11 bases lay between the germline ends. The germline CDR1 and CDR2 sequences are MNHEY and SMNVEV (reference sequence). The length of the CDR3 is 14 residues. In the CD4+ fraction, cells were divided into CD45RA+ naive and CD45RA-negative memory subsets. Sequenced by immunoSEQ multiplex PCR; TCRdb stores in-frame clones only, minus some. The sample lists about 2.4 million clones, roughly 93% occurring once. Regarding this clone: Antigen unknown.

This chain joins TRBV27 and TRBJ1-1, with D uncertain. This clonotype was obtained from a man aged 18 to 29 in good health. Some clones in this sample may be carry-over from other donors' samples. Input material: naive CD4+ T cells from PBMCs. Subset in this sample: CD45RA+ positively selected. The CDR3 here is CASSPRFPNTEAFF. DNA for the CDR3: TGTGCCAGCAGTCCCCGTTTCCCGAACACTGAAGCTTTCTTT.